The sequence of this T cell receptor beta chain was determined in a study of blood T cells in healthy people across ages. Study in general: The capture of about one barcoded beta molecule per two T cells was achieved by template switching. Study observations and caveats: In the absence of known donor CMV status, changes in expanded clonotypes were possibly confounded.

Together with a sample-barcoded 5' primer, a J-beta primer mix was included in a second PCR lasting roughly 7 to 11 cycles. Every sample returned 2.5 million or more CDR3-containing paired-end reads. One entry per CDR3 protein, called by TCRdb with MiXCR from the 5' RACE reads. Here the sample spans around 1.7 million distinct CDR3 sequences, roughly 27% being singletons. Isolation recovered at least 7 million PBMCs from every sample. This clonotype was observed at least ten times. Its antigen is not known. From germline, CDR1 is SGHTA and CDR2 FQGNSA. This CDR3 is 13 amino acids long. V lost 5 bases, J lost 6 bases, and 12 bases lay in between.

The TCR originated in a woman aged 25 to 39 in good health. V and J are TRBV7-2 and TRBJ2-3, with D possibly called TRBD1 or TRBD2 (5 bases each). Sequencing was done on a sample of blood. CDR3 loop: CASSRDGRDTQYF. Written as DNA, the CDR3 is TGTGCCAGCAGCCGGGACGGCAGGGATACGCAGTATTTT.